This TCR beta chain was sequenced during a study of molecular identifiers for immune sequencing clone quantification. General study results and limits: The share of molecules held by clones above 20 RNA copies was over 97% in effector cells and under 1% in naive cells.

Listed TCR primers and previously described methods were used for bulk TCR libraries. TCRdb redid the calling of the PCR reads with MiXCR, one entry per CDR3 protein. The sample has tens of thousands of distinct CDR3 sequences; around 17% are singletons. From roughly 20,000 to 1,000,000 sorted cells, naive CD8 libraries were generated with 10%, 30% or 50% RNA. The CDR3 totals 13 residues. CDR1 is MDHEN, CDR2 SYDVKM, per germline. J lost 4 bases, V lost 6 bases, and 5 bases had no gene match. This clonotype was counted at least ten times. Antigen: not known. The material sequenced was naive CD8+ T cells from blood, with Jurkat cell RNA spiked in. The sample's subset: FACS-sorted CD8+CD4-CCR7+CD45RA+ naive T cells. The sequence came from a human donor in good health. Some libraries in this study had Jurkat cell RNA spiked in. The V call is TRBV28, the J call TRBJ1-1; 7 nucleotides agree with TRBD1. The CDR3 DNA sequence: TGTGCCAGCAGGAGGGGGCCGGTCACTGAAGCTTTCTTT. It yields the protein CASRRGPVTEAFF.